This TCR beta chain was retrieved from a study of blood T cells in healthy people across ages. Germline trimming cut 4 bases from V and 4 bases from J; bases unmatched to any gene: 5. Germline CDR1 is SEHNR and CDR2 is FQNEAQ (reference sequence). This CDR3 comprises 15 residues. Combining a sample-barcoded 5' primer with a J-beta primer mix, a second PCR ran for roughly 6 to 12 cycles. A minimum of 2.5 million CDR3-containing paired-end reads was obtained for each sample. MiXCR, run by TCRdb on the 5' RACE reads, gives a single entry per CDR3 protein. Found here are nearly 800,000 distinct CDR3 sequences, approximately 60% of them singletons; the top ten hold 20% to 30%. With regard to this clonotype: Its antigen is not identified.

The study's findings and limits: Roughly linear age-related decline in beta diversity appeared, significant by age approximately 43.

Every sample gave at least 5 micrograms of total RNA when it was extracted. The chain combines TRBV7-9 with TRBJ2-3; 10 nucleotides match TRBD2. This receptor was obtained from a man between 40 and 49 years old in good health. The sequencing sample was made of blood. CDR3 bases: TGTGCCAGCAGCTACTTAGCGGGAGGACCAGATACGCAGTATTTT. Its translation: CASSYLAGGPDTQYF.